The 30 T cell receptor beta chains given below trace back to one sample, sequenced in a study of read filtering for tumor transcriptome and immune sequencing. From roughly 390 ng of RNA, a library with molecular barcoded alpha/delta and beta/gamma adaptors was made. TCRdb used MiXCR to reprocess the reads, holding one entry per CDR3 protein. Of some 40,000 distinct CDR3 sequences in the sample, over 11% were seen once. Source material: a population of CD138-negative cells sorted from bone marrow. The source of these receptors is a donor at least 40 years old with multiple myeloma.

This clonotype qualifies as medium-sized. The rearrangement links TRBV10-2 to TRBJ2-1; no clear D gene. The length of the CDR3 is 11 residues. The V and J ends lost 1 base and 9 bases respectively, with 4 bases between them. Germline values: CDR1 WSHSY, CDR2 SAAADI. CDR3 nucleotides: TGCGCCAGCAGTGAGTGGGGTGAGCAGTTCTTC. Translated, it gives CASSEWGEQFF.

This chain joins TRBV28 and TRBJ2-7, with D possibly matching TRBD1 (6 bases). The CDR3 sequence is 14 residues long. CDR1 is MDHEN, CDR2 SYDVKM, per germline. V gave up 8 bases and J gave up 5 bases, with 19 bases separating them. CDR3 sequence: CASQPDRSLHEQYF. Here the CDR3 DNA reads TGTGCCAGCCAACCTGACAGGAGCCTTCACGAGCAGTACTTC.

This clonotype has a count of ten or more. The rearrangement uses TRBV5-1 and TRBJ2-7; TRBD2 aligns across 9 bases. The CDR3 has 13 amino acids. Germline V gives CDR1 SGHRS, CDR2 YFSETQ. V lost 5 bases and J lost 2; bases outside the gene matches: 2. The CDR3 DNA is TGCGCCAGCAGTGCGGGGGGGGCCTACGAGCAGTACTTC. Encoded protein: CASSAGGAYEQYF.

This clonotype was observed a few times. In DNA, the CDR3 is TGTGCCAGCAACAGCCAAGAGACCCAGTACTTC. It is translated as CASNSQETQYF. The chain uses TRBV6-1 and TRBJ2-5; D is ambiguous. This CDR3 region has 11 residues. Germline lookup yields CDR1 MNHNS and CDR2 SASEGT. Trimming cost V 7 bases and J 1 base, with 4 bases left between them.

This clonotype was counted ten times or more. Just one base apart from a much larger clone, this may be a read error. The chain combines TRBV7-9 with TRBJ2-1, with a possible D match to TRBD2 (6 bases). The CDR3 has 15 residues. The V end lost 5 bases, the J end lost 5 bases, and 16 bases lay between the germline ends. CDR1 SEHNR and CDR2 FQNEAQ come from the germline V gene (reference sequence). CDR3 loop: CASSLEGTRNNEQFF. The CDR3 DNA follows: TGTGCCAGCAGCCTGGAGGGGACGCGGAACAATGAGCAGTTCTTC. The whole variable domain, filled in from reference TRBV7-9 and TRBJ2-1, reads DTGVSQNPRHKITKRGQNVTFRCDPISEHNRLYWYRQTLGQGPEFLTYFQNEAQLEKSRLLSDRFSAERPKGSFSTLEIQRTEQGDSAMYLCASSLEGTRNNEQFFGPGTRLTVL.

This sequence joins TRBV28 and TRBJ2-6; D perhaps matches TRBD1 (5 bases). With 5 bases removed from V and 4 bases from J, the gap between germline ends came to 12 bases. The CDR3 consists of 15 residues. The germline CDR1 and CDR2 sequences are MDHEN and SYDVKM. In nucleotides, the CDR3 is TGTGCCAGCAGTGAACAGGTGGGGGGGGCCAACGTCCTGACTTTC. Protein product: CASSEQVGGANVLTF.

This clonotype was observed a few times. The chain recombines TRBV19 with TRBJ1-2; D is unclear. This CDR3 region has 15 residues. Germline CDR1 reads LNHDA; CDR2 reads SQIVND (reference sequence). Deletions cut 3 bases from V and 8 bases from J, with 19 bases between. The CDR3 DNA follows: TGTGCCAGTAGTATGGCGGGCAGGTCAGGAAGCGGCTACACCTTC. It codes for CASSMAGRSGSGYTF.

The chain recombines TRBV30 with TRBJ1-1, with D perhaps matching TRBD1 (6 bases). Per the germline V gene, CDR1 is GTSNPN and CDR2 is SVGIG (reference sequence). V was cut by 2 bases and J by 4 bases, with 20 bases left in between. The CDR3 spans 16 residues. The CDR3 region has the DNA TGTGCCTGGAGTCCCCTTAGGGGGGGAGTATGCACTGAAGCTTTCTTT. Translated: CAWSPLRGGVCTEAFF.

This clonotype was seen at least ten times. The chain links TRBV10-3 to TRBJ1-5; D possibly corresponds to TRBD1 (5 bases). The CDR3 loop spans 13 amino acids. In germline, CDR1 is ENHRY, CDR2 SYGVKD. Trimming left V 6 bases short and J 4 bases short, with 10 bases between. The CDR3 is CAIRGDPNQPQHF. CDR3 in DNA: TGTGCCATCAGGGGGGACCCAAATCAGCCCCAGCATTTT.

The chain carries TRBV20-1 and TRBJ1-1; possible D gene TRBD1, 6 bases. The CDR3 is 15 amino acids. The V gene lost 5 bases and the J gene lost 5 bases, with 21 bases spanning the gap. In germline, CDR1 is DFQATT, CDR2 SNEGSKA (reference sequence). CDR3 bases: TGCAGTGCTCCAGAGGCTTTCAGGGGTTATACTGAAGCTTTCTTT. Translating it yields CSAPEAFRGYTEAFF.

The sample holds many counts of this clonotype. This chain joins TRBV5-5 and TRBJ2-4, with 11 positions matching TRBD1. The CDR3 loop spans 16 amino acids. Germline values: CDR1 SGHKS, CDR2 YYEKEE (reference sequence). V gave up 4 bases and J gave up 3 bases; unmatched junction bases: 6. CDR3 nucleotides: TGTGCCAGCAGCCAGGGACAGGGGGTGGACAAAAACATTCAGTACTTC. Translating it yields CASSQGQGVDKNIQYF.

This clonotype was observed many times. The CDR3 sequence is CSAREGLLNQPQHF. CDR3 DNA: TGCAGTGCTAGGGAGGGATTACTCAATCAGCCCCAGCATTTT. V is TRBV20-1 and J is TRBJ1-5, with D uncertain. Trimming removed 3 bases from V and 3 bases from J, with 12 bases in between. CDR3 length equals 14 residues. Germline V gene data show CDR1 as DFQATT and CDR2 as SNEGSKA (reference sequence).

This clonotype was counted many times. V is TRBV18 and J is TRBJ1-1, with 11 bases lining up with TRBD1. CDR3 length: 16 amino acids. The germline V gene encodes CDR1 KGHSH and CDR2 LQKENI. V trimming: 6 bases; J trimming: 2 bases; junction bases outside the gene matches: 8. The CDR3 DNA sequence: TGTGCCAGCTCCCTAGGACAGGGGGCATTAAACACTGAAGCTTTCTTT. Protein sequence: CASSLGQGALNTEAFF.

This clonotype was observed many times. V is TRBV19 and J is TRBJ1-1; D is perhaps TRBD1 (5 bases). With 9 bases removed from V and 0 bases from J, the gap between germline ends came to 23 bases. The germline V gene has CDR1 LNHDA and CDR2 SQIVND (reference sequence). The CDR3 contains 17 residues. The CDR3 is CASNAIGEGRVNTEAFF. For the CDR3, the DNA is TGTGCCAGCAACGCTATTGGAGAGGGGCGAGTGAACACTGAAGCTTTCTTT.

This clonotype was picked up many times. This CDR3 is CASRSGLAGGIQQFF. In nucleotides, the CDR3 is TGTGCCAGCAGGTCCGGACTAGCGGGAGGTATCCAGCAGTTCTTC. The chain has TRBV12-3 or TRBV12-4 and TRBJ2-1, with 14 positions matching TRBD2. V lost 6 bases, J lost 11 bases, and 9 bases stayed unmatched. The CDR3 totals 15 residues.

The gene calls are TRBV7-6 and TRBJ1-5; D is ambiguous. The CDR3 runs to 13 residues. With 1 base removed from V and 6 bases from J, the gap between germline ends came to 7 bases. The germline gives CDR1 SGHVS, CDR2 FNYEAQ. The CDR3, as DNA: TGTGCCAGCAGCTTAGACCGATCTCAGCCCCAGCATTTT. It encodes CASSLDRSQPQHF. Full variable domain (rest looked up from reference TRBV7-6 and TRBJ1-5): GAGVSQSPRYKVTKRGQDVALRCDPISGHVSLYWYRQALGQGPEFLTYFNYEAQQDKSGLPNDRFSAERPEGSISTLTIQRTEQRDSAMYRCASSLDRSQPQHFGDGTRLSIL.

In this sample, this clonotype turned up many times. V usage is TRBV6-1 and J usage is TRBJ2-3; 12 nucleotides agree with TRBD2. Germline values: CDR1 MNHNS, CDR2 SASEGT. CDR3 length equals 15 residues. V shed 4 bases and J 2 bases; nucleotides not matched to a gene: 1. In DNA form, the CDR3 reads TGTGCCAGCAGTGGACTAGCGGGAGTCACAGATACGCAGTATTTT. Residues: CASSGLAGVTDTQYF.

The V gene is TRBV12-5, the J gene TRBJ1-1; D remains unclear. V lost 7 bases to trimming and J lost 3 bases, with 15 bases between them. CDR1 and CDR2 from the germline V gene are LGHNT and FRNRAP. The CDR3 consists of 14 residues. The CDR3 here is CASVTATGYTEAFF. Written as DNA, the CDR3 is TGTGCTAGTGTCACCGCGACGGGTTACACTGAAGCTTTCTTT.

The sample holds many counts of this clonotype. The gene calls are TRBV27 and TRBJ2-7; a possible D gene is TRBD2 (7 bases). In germline, CDR1 is MNHEY, CDR2 SMNVEV (reference sequence). The CDR3 is 17 amino acids. Between the trimmed V and J ends, which lost 2 bases and 2 bases, there was a span of 19 bases. The CDR3 DNA reads as TGTGCCAGCAGTTTAAGGGGGGCGGGGGTAGCTCCCTACGAGCAGTACTTC. It translates to CASSLRGAGVAPYEQYF.

This clonotype appeared many times. The rearrangement joins TRBV5-1 to TRBJ2-7, with 8 nucleotides matching TRBD1. CDR1 and CDR2 from the germline V gene are SGHRS and YFSETQ. J was trimmed by 5 bases and V by 3 bases; bases with no gene match: 7. The CDR3 is made up of 14 amino acids. The CDR3 DNA sequence: TGCGCCAGCAGCTCCCACAGGGGGAACGACGAGCAGTACTTC. Residues: CASSSHRGNDEQYF.

This clonotype was seen repeatedly, ten times or more. V gene TRBV29-1 combines with J gene TRBJ2-1; tentative D call: TRBD2 (6 bases). Trimming removed 5 bases at V and 4 bases at J, with 21 bases between. The CDR3 has 16 residues. Germline values: CDR1 SQVTM, CDR2 ANQGSEA. In DNA form, the CDR3 reads TGCAGCGTTTATTCTGCACGGAGGGGCTCATACAATGAGCAGTTCTTC. Protein sequence: CSVYSARRGSYNEQFF.

There are many counts of this clonotype. One end of the junction does not line up with germline, which may come from a read error. The chain carries TRBV7-7 and TRBJ2-2, with D uncertain. Germline V CDR1 and CDR2: SSHAT, FNYEAQ (reference sequence). This CDR3 is built from 13 residues. The CDR3 DNA follows: TGTGCTAGCAGCCAACAGATCCCCGGGGAGCTGTTTTTT. Protein product: CASSQQIPGELFF. The full variable domain, rest sourced from reference TRBV7-7 and TRBJ2-2, is GAGVSQSPRYKVTKRGQDVTLRCDPISSHATLYWYQQALGQGPEFLTYFNYEAQPDKSGLPSDRFSAERPEGSISTLTIQRTEQRDSAMYRCASSQQIPGELFFGEGSRLTVL.

Points on this clonotype: Relative to the germline gene, one junction end is altered; a read error may explain this. The chain combines TRBV7-9 with TRBJ2-2; D is possibly TRBD2 (5 bases). Germline lookup yields CDR1 SEHNR and CDR2 FQNEAQ (reference sequence). CDR3 size: 14 residues. CDR3 protein: CASSLEGNTGEPFF. CDR3 sequence (DNA): TGCGCCAGCAGCTTAGAGGGTAACACCGGGGAGCCGTTTTTT.

This clonotype was counted a few times. A read error may explain this, as a much larger clone is one base away. V gene TRBV29-1 combines with J gene TRBJ2-1; D uncertain. CDR1 and CDR2 (germline): SQVTM, ANQGSEA. CDR3 length equals 10 residues. The V and J ends lost 7 bases and 6 bases respectively, with 7 bases between them. The CDR3 region has the DNA TGCAGCGCTTGCCCCAATGAGCAGTTCTTC. Its protein is CSACPNEQFF.

The chain combines TRBV7-9 with TRBJ2-1; TRBD2 matches 7 bases. There are 14 residues in the CDR3. Trimming cost V 7 bases and J 9 bases; bases outside gene matches: 12. Germline-derived CDR1 and CDR2 are SEHNR and FQNEAQ (reference sequence). CDR3 sequence: CASTPLASGTEQFF. DNA for the CDR3: TGTGCCAGCACCCCTTTGGCTAGCGGCACTGAGCAGTTCTTC.

The chain employs TRBV7-9 and TRBJ2-1; D uncertain. CDR1 is SEHNR, CDR2 FQNEAQ, per germline (reference sequence). The CDR3 has 13 amino acids. V was clipped by 8 bases and J by 5 bases, with 13 bases between them. The CDR3 sequence: CASFWMGDNEQFF. The CDR3 DNA sequence: TGTGCCAGCTTCTGGATGGGCGACAATGAGCAGTTCTTC.

This chain connects TRBV2 to TRBJ2-7, with 9 positions matching TRBD1. After removal of 11 bases from V and 3 bases from J, the junction contained 11 bases not matched to a gene. The CDR3 extends over 14 amino acids. Germline V gene sequence: CDR1 SNHLY, CDR2 FYNNEI. The CDR3 DNA sequence: TGTGCCGGTCAAGGGACAGGGCTGAACTACGAGCAGTACTTC. Its protein is CAGQGTGLNYEQYF.

This clonotype was seen at least ten times. This chain joins TRBV5-1 and TRBJ2-7; D ambiguous. Deletions cut 0 bases from V and 3 bases from J, with 4 bases between. The V gene's germline CDR1 is SGHRS and CDR2 YFSETQ. The CDR3 loop spans 12 amino acids. This CDR3 is CASSLDLYEQYF. The CDR3 nucleotides read TGCGCCAGCAGCTTGGATCTCTACGAGCAGTACTTC.

This clonotype came up many times. This chain connects TRBV20-1 to TRBJ1-1; D not resolved. The CDR3 has 11 amino acids. Germline CDR1 and CDR2: DFQATT and SNEGSKA (reference sequence). V lost 5 bases to trimming and J lost 1 base, with 5 bases between them. For the CDR3, the DNA is TGCAGTGCTGCACAGAACACTGAAGCTTTCTTT. It specifies CSAAQNTEAFF.

This clonotype was seen many times. This chain links TRBV5-6 with TRBJ2-3, with 10 bases aligning to TRBD1. There are 15 residues in the CDR3. V lost 3 bases, J lost 3 bases, and 4 bases stayed unmatched. CDR1 is SGHDT and CDR2 is YYEEEE in the germline V gene. The CDR3 DNA is TGTGCCAGCAGCTCGGGACAGGGGCTGACAGATACGCAGTATTTT. Amino acid sequence: CASSSGQGLTDTQYF. Filled out from reference TRBV5-6 and TRBJ2-3, the complete variable domain reads DAGVTQSPTHLIKTRGQQVTLRCSPKSGHDTVSWYQQALGQGPQFIFQYYEEEERQRGNFPDRFSGHQFPNYSSELNVNALLLGDSALYLCASSSGQGLTDTQYFGPGTRLTVL.